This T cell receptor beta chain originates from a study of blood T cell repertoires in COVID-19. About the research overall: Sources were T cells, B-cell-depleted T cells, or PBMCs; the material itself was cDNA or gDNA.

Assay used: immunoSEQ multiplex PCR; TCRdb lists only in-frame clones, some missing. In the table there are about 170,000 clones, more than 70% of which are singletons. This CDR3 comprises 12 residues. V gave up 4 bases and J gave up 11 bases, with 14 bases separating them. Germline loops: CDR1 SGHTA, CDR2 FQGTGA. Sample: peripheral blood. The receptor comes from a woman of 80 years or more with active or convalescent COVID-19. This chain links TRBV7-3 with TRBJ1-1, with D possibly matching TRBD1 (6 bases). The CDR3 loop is CASSSGQSRAFF. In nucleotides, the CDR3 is TGTGCCAGCAGCTCCGGACAGTCACGCGCTTTCTTT.